The next 13 T cell receptor beta chains were all read from a single sample in a study of cytomegalovirus exposure and HLA in healthy donors. The PCR was carried out with 60 Vbeta primers and 13 Jbeta primers. Data came from immunoSEQ multiplex PCR; TCRdb stores just in-frame clones and leaves some out. The sample has under 200,000 clones, and its top ten clones hold roughly 6.7%. The sequencing input was PBMCs. The source of these receptors is a man between 25 and 39 years old in good health and CMV-seronegative.

About this clone itself: Other DNA sequences within the sample encode an identical CDR3. The chain carries TRBV2 and TRBJ2-7, with TRBD2 as a possible D gene (5 bases). V gave up 4 bases and J gave up 1 base, with 14 bases separating them. Germline V lookup: CDR1 SNHLY, CDR2 FYNNEI. This CDR3 contains 15 residues. The CDR3 DNA is TGTGCCAGCAGTGTCGTGGTTAGCGTATCCTACGAGCAGTACTTC. Protein: CASSVVVSVSYEQYF.

The rearrangement links TRBV4-1 to TRBJ2-1, with TRBD2 matching 15 bases. The J segment lost 0 bases and the V segment lost 0 bases, leaving 9 bases of the junction unmatched. CDR1 is MGHRA, CDR2 YSYEKL, per germline. This CDR3 region has 21 residues. The CDR3 coding sequence is TGCGCCAGCAGCCAAGAAAGGGGACTAGCGGGAGGAGGTGGCTCCTACAATGAGCAGTTCTTC. Translated, it gives CASSQERGLAGGGGSYNEQFF.

J is TRBJ2-1 and V is TRBV7-2; TRBD1 matches 12 bases. Germline V gives CDR1 SGHTA, CDR2 FQGNSA. V gave up 5 bases and J gave up 5 bases; unmatched junction bases: 4. The CDR3 runs 15 residues. In nucleotides, the CDR3 is TGTGCCAGCAGCCCGGGACAGGGGGCGAACAATGAGCAGTTCTTC. Translated: CASSPGQGANNEQFF.

The genes are TRBV10-3 and TRBJ1-5; 7 bases are shared with TRBD1. Unmatched junction bases numbered 3, after V lost 6 bases and J lost 1 base. The CDR3 totals 14 residues. Germline loops: CDR1 ENHRY, CDR2 SYGVKD. The CDR3, as DNA: TGTGCCATCAGCCAGGGGGACAGCAATCAGCCCCAGCATTTT. Its translation is CAISQGDSNQPQHF.

The chain links TRBV5-1 to TRBJ2-1; 9 positions match TRBD2. Germline V gene lookup returns CDR1 SGHRS and CDR2 YFSETQ. The J segment lost 6 bases and the V segment lost 0 bases, leaving 4 bases of the junction unmatched. The CDR3 is made up of 15 amino acids. The CDR3, as DNA: TGCGCCAGCAGCTTGGAGGCGGGGGGGCCCAATGAGCAGTTCTTC. It translates to CASSLEAGGPNEQFF.

CDR3 sequence: CASSPWDRGLNTEAFF. CDR3 DNA: TGCGCCAGCAGCCCCTGGGACAGGGGGCTGAACACTGAAGCTTTCTTT. This sequence joins TRBV5-1 and TRBJ1-1; 12 bases agree with TRBD1. From germline, CDR1 is SGHRS and CDR2 YFSETQ. The trim removed 4 bases at V and 0 bases at J, leaving 4 bases unmatched. The CDR3 consists of 16 residues.

As regards this clone: At one of its ends the junction is not consistent with the germline gene, which may arise from a read error. V usage is TRBV25-1 and J usage is TRBJ1-1; D is undetermined. The CDR3 is 11 amino acids. Germline CDR1 and CDR2: MGHDK and SYGVNS. The CDR3, as DNA: TGTGCCAGCACCAGGAACGCTGAAGCTTTCTTT. Translation gives CASTRNAEAFF.

V usage is TRBV15 and J usage is TRBJ1-1; TRBD1 might be the D (5 bases). The CDR3 runs 16 residues. Trimming cost V 1 base and J 2 bases, with 14 bases left between them. From germline, CDR1 is LNHNV and CDR2 YYDKDF (reference sequence). The CDR3 coding sequence is TGTGCCACCAGCAGAGGCGGGACGGGGGGAAACACTGAAGCTTTCTTT. Translating gives CATSRGGTGGNTEAFF.

The V gene is TRBV30, the J gene TRBJ1-5, with a possible D match to TRBD1 (6 bases). This CDR3 is built from 14 residues. The germline V gene encodes CDR1 GTSNPN and CDR2 SVGIG (reference sequence). The ends were cut back, 0 bases at V and 5 bases at J, with 11 bases in the middle. The CDR3 DNA reads as TGTGCCTGGAGTGTACCACAGGGCCATCAGCCCCAGCATTTT. This gives the protein CAWSVPQGHQPQHF.

The chain joins TRBV6-4 to TRBJ2-7, with D unclear. Between the trimmed V and J ends, which lost 7 bases and 2 bases, there was a span of 18 bases. Germline values: CDR1 MRHNA, CDR2 SNTAGT. The CDR3 is made up of 15 amino acids. The CDR3 DNA reads as TGTGCCAGCAACGGCCGACAATTTAGGACCTACGAGCAGTACTTC. Encoded protein: CASNGRQFRTYEQYF.

The rearrangement uses TRBV27 and TRBJ1-5; D not certain. The length of the CDR3 is 14 residues. V dropped 3 bases and J dropped 2 bases, with 8 bases sitting between them. Germline CDR1 reads MNHEY; CDR2 reads SMNVEV (reference sequence). DNA of the CDR3: TGTGCCAGCAGTTTTGTAGCCGGCAATCAGCCCCAGCATTTT. Protein: CASSFVAGNQPQHF.

This chain joins TRBV7-2 and TRBJ1-1; D not resolved. The V end was cut by 1 base, the J end by 1 base, with 10 bases between. CDR1 SGHTA and CDR2 FQGNSA come from the germline V gene. The CDR3 contains 15 residues. CDR3 sequence (DNA): TGTGCCAGCAGCTTAGTGGCCAGACAGAACACTGAAGCTTTCTTT. As protein: CASSLVARQNTEAFF. The full variable domain, completed using reference TRBV7-2 and TRBJ1-1, is GAGVSQSPSNKVTEKGKDVELRCDPISGHTALYWYRQSLGQGLEFLIYFQGNSAPDKSGLPSDRFSAERTGGSVSTLTIQRTQQEDSAVYLCASSLVARQNTEAFFGQGTRLTVV.

The gene calls are TRBV2 and TRBJ2-3; D is perhaps TRBD1 (6 bases). CDR3 length: 14 residues. The germline V gene encodes CDR1 SNHLY and CDR2 FYNNEI. V lost 6 bases and J lost 2, with 12 bases in between. The CDR3 nucleotides read TGTGCCAGCAGAAAGGGGGAAACCACAGATACGCAGTATTTT. This translates into CASRKGETTDTQYF.